The 26 T cell receptor beta chains below all came from one sample that was sequenced in a study of shared clonotypes between healthy human individuals (dated by TCRdb to between 2020 and 2021). CD8 naive samples consisted of CD45RO-negative cells that were positively selected for CCR7, yielding a CD45RA+CCR7+ population without TemRA cells. To prepare the library, the immunoSEQ multiplex PCR assay was applied. TCRdb provides this immuneACCESS table in a form limited to in-frame rearrangements. Some clones are lacking; in checked studies, under half of them reflect an unresolved V gene, and why the rest are absent is not known. For this sample the table gives around 2,100,000 clones, of which 85% to 95% were detected only once. Together, the top ten hold more than 0.95% of the sample. The sequenced sample consisted of naive CD8+ T cells sorted from blood. The cell subset or site label, as the study defines it: CD45RA+CCR7+. These receptors were obtained from a man between 18 and 35 years old in good health.

The gene calls are TRBV9 and TRBJ1-2; 11 bases match TRBD1. There are 17 residues in the CDR3. The trim removed 3 bases at V and 0 bases at J, leaving 7 bases unmatched. CDR1 is SGDLS, CDR2 YYNGEE, per germline. The CDR3 spells CASSGGQGVQTNYGYTF. CDR3 coding DNA: TGTGCCAGCAGCGGGGGACAGGGGGTCCAAACTAACTATGGCTACACCTTC.

With regard to this clone: The same CDR3 arises from other DNA sequences in this sample as well. The chain joins TRBV27 to TRBJ2-7; no reliable D call. Germline V gives CDR1 MNHEY, CDR2 SMNVEV (reference sequence). This CDR3 has 13 amino acids. The V end was cut by 0 bases, the J end by 4 bases, with 7 bases between. The CDR3 DNA reads TGTGCCAGCAGTTTATCGTCAGGATACGAGCAGTACTTC. Its protein is CASSLSSGYEQYF.

The rearrangement links TRBV4-1 to TRBJ2-7, with 10 bases that match TRBD1. The CDR3 contains 14 residues. After removal of 5 bases from V and 4 bases from J, the junction contained 5 bases not matched to a gene. Germline values: CDR1 MGHRA, CDR2 YSYEKL. Here the CDR3 reads CASSLTGGEYEQYF. The CDR3 bases are TGCGCCAGCAGCTTGACAGGGGGCGAGTACGAGCAGTACTTC.

CDR3 protein: CASSLGLAGQRTDTQYF. In nucleotides, the CDR3 is TGTGCCAGCAGCCTAGGACTAGCGGGACAGCGCACAGATACGCAGTATTTT. The chain couples TRBV7-9 to TRBJ2-3, with 12 nucleotides matching TRBD2. CDR1 and CDR2 (germline): SEHNR, FQNEAQ (reference sequence). Trimming cost V 5 bases and J 1 base; bases outside gene matches: 7. This CDR3 region has 17 residues.

The V call is TRBV5-4, the J call TRBJ2-2; D may be TRBD1 (6 bases). The V gene's germline CDR1 is SGHNT and CDR2 YYREEE (reference sequence). Trimming took off 0 bases at V and 5 bases at J, with 17 bases between the two ends. CDR3 size: 17 residues. The CDR3 reads CASSLESGARWTGELFF. The CDR3, as DNA: TGTGCCAGCAGCTTGGAATCAGGGGCTAGATGGACCGGGGAGCTGTTTTTT. The full variable domain, with the rest looked up from reference TRBV5-4 and TRBJ2-2, is ETGVTQSPTHLIKTRGQQVTLRCSSQSGHNTVSWYQQALGQGPQFIFQYYREEENGRGNFPPRFSGLQFPNYSSELNVNALELDDSALYLCASSLESGARWTGELFFGEGSRLTVL.

The rearrangement links TRBV10-3 to TRBJ2-7, with a tentative D call TRBD2 (6 bases). Germline loops: CDR1 ENHRY, CDR2 SYGVKD. The CDR3 length is 13 residues. Trimming took 7 bases from V and 2 from J, leaving 12 bases between them. Here the CDR3 reads CAITREPTYEQYF. The CDR3, as DNA: TGTGCCATCACTCGGGAGCCTACCTACGAGCAGTACTTC.

This chain connects TRBV5-6 to TRBJ1-2, with D maybe TRBD1 (5 bases). The V end was cut by 4 bases, the J end by 4 bases, with 17 bases between. CDR3 length: 15 residues. CDR1 and CDR2 from the germline V gene are SGHDT and YYEEEE. The CDR3 nucleotides are TGTGCCAGCAGCCCTGCCGGGGGTGGGGGCTATGGCTACACCTTC. Translating it yields CASSPAGGGGYGYTF.

The rearrangement links TRBV11-2 to TRBJ2-7, with 7 bases matching TRBD1. The CDR3 consists of 14 residues. V lost 1 base and J lost 4; bases outside the gene matches: 4. Germline CDR1 SGHAT, CDR2 FQNNGV. The CDR3 here is CASSLVVRGYEQYF. CDR3 nucleotides: TGTGCCAGCAGCTTAGTCGTCAGGGGGTACGAGCAGTACTTC. The full variable domain, rest sourced from reference TRBV11-2 and TRBJ2-7, is EAGVAQSPRYKIIEKRQSVAFWCNPISGHATLYWYQQILGQGPKLLIQFQNNGVVDDSQLPKDRFSAERLKGVDSTLKIQPAKLEDSAVYLCASSLVVRGYEQYFGPGTRLTVT.

The CDR3 sequence: CASSLGLEVGYGYTF. The CDR3 DNA sequence: TGTGCCAGCAGCTTAGGCCTGGAGGTAGGCTATGGCTACACCTTC. This chain uses TRBV13 with TRBJ1-2, with no clear D. The CDR3 totals 15 residues. V was shortened by 0 bases and J by 4 bases, with 12 bases between the two germline ends. Per germline, CDR1 PRHDT and CDR2 FYEKMQ (reference sequence).

This rearrangement joins TRBV30 to TRBJ2-1; unclear D gene. Trimming cost V 7 bases and J 0 bases, with 10 bases left between them. The CDR3 has 13 amino acids. Germline-derived CDR1 and CDR2 are GTSNPN and SVGIG (reference sequence). Written as DNA, the CDR3 is TGTGCCTACGAACAAAGCTCCTACAATGAGCAGTTCTTC. Residues: CAYEQSSYNEQFF. Using reference TRBV30 and TRBJ2-1 for the parts outside the CDR3, the full variable domain is SQTIHQWPATLVQPVGSPLSLECTVEGTSNPNLYWYRQAAGRGLQLLFYSVGIGQISSEVPQNLSASRPQDRQFILSSKKLLLSDSGFYLCAYEQSSYNEQFFGPGTRLTVL.

Regarding this clone: This CDR3 is also generated by other DNA sequences in the sample. V gene TRBV27 combines with J gene TRBJ2-7; D ambiguous. The V and J ends lost 3 bases and 2 bases respectively, with 8 bases between them. CDR1 and CDR2 (germline): MNHEY, SMNVEV (reference sequence). The CDR3 loop spans 13 amino acids. CDR3 loop: CASSFGNTYEQYF. Written as DNA, the CDR3 is TGTGCCAGCAGTTTCGGAAATACCTACGAGCAGTACTTC.

This clone was observed a single time. The V gene is TRBV11-1, the J gene TRBJ2-3; 9 bases fit TRBD2. Germline CDR1 and CDR2: SGHAT and FQDESV (reference sequence). With V trimmed by 1 base and J by 3 bases, 8 bases remained unmatched. The CDR3 has 17 amino acids. DNA for the CDR3: TGTGCCAGCAGCTTAGGTAGCGGGGGAGCTATGACAGATACGCAGTATTTT. Encoded protein: CASSLGSGGAMTDTQYF.

The chain recombines TRBV29-1 with TRBJ2-3, with 7 bases fitting TRBD1. V lost 5 bases and J lost 2; bases outside the gene matches: 4. Germline CDR1 is SQVTM and CDR2 is ANQGSEA. The CDR3 covers 13 residues. The CDR3 here is CSVLQGFTDTQYF. The CDR3 coding sequence is TGCAGCGTTTTACAGGGGTTCACAGATACGCAGTATTTT.

J is TRBJ1-3 and V is TRBV9, with D unresolved. V shed 4 bases and J shed 0 bases, with 20 bases lying between them. The CDR3 length is 18 residues. Germline V lookup: CDR1 SGDLS, CDR2 YYNGEE. This chain's CDR3 is CASSHSGGPVSSGNTIYF. The CDR3 DNA reads as TGTGCCAGCAGCCATTCCGGCGGGCCAGTAAGCTCTGGAAACACCATATATTTT.

J is TRBJ2-1 and V is TRBV11-2; possibly TRBD2 for D (5 bases). The V end lost 7 bases, the J end lost 2 bases, and 12 bases lay between the germline ends. The CDR3 is 14 amino acids. In germline, CDR1 is SGHAT, CDR2 FQNNGV. CDR3 nucleotides: TGTGCCAGCACCTTGGGTAGCGCCTACAATGAGCAGTTCTTC. As protein: CASTLGSAYNEQFF.

This chain joins TRBV7-9 and TRBJ1-4; D is unclear. V lost 0 bases and J 5 bases, leaving 10 bases between the germline ends. The CDR3 runs 15 residues. The V gene's germline CDR1 is SEHNR and CDR2 FQNEAQ (reference sequence). The CDR3 loop reads CASSLAPSPNEKLFF. The CDR3 nucleotides are TGTGCCAGCAGCTTAGCGCCCAGCCCAAATGAAAAACTGTTTTTT.

The CDR3 loop reads CASSDREPNTEAFF. CDR3 coding DNA: TGTGCCAGCAGTGACAGGGAGCCAAACACTGAAGCTTTCTTT. The chain recombines TRBV27 with TRBJ1-1, with TRBD1 matching 7 bases. Losses at the gene ends were 5 bases for V and 2 bases for J; bases not matched to a gene: 5. The CDR3 has 14 amino acids. Germline CDR1 reads MNHEY; CDR2 reads SMNVEV (reference sequence).

CDR3 amino acids: CASSQEVGGARDTGELFF. CDR3 nucleotide sequence: TGCGCCAGCAGCCAAGAAGTTGGCGGGGCCCGAGACACCGGGGAGCTGTTTTTT. The V call is TRBV4-3, the J call TRBJ2-2; TRBD2 is a possible D gene (6 bases). Germline values: CDR1 LGHNA, CDR2 YSLEER. Deletions cut 0 bases from V and 3 bases from J, with 17 bases between. CDR3 length: 18 residues.

The CDR3 is CASQLETTQYF. For the CDR3, the DNA is TGTGCCAGTCAGTTGGAGACTACCCAGTATTTT. The chain has TRBV25-1 and TRBJ2-3; the D gene is possibly TRBD2 (5 bases). The V gene lost 9 bases and the J gene lost 12 bases, with 16 bases spanning the gap. The length of the CDR3 is 11 residues. Germline V gives CDR1 MGHDK, CDR2 SYGVNS.

This sequence joins TRBV28 and TRBJ1-2, with D possibly matching TRBD1 (6 bases). Germline assignment: CDR1 MDHEN and CDR2 SYDVKM. The CDR3 loop spans 12 amino acids. V was clipped by 9 bases and J by 7 bases, with 15 bases between them. CDR3 DNA: TGTGCCAGTACGGCAGGGGCGGTTGGCTACACCTTC. Translating gives CASTAGAVGYTF.

V is TRBV7-8 and J is TRBJ2-7; 8 positions agree with TRBD1. CDR1 and CDR2 (germline): SGHVS, FQNEAQ. This CDR3 is 18 amino acids long. With V trimmed by 2 bases and J by 4 bases, 16 bases remained unmatched. The chain's CDR3 is CASSLKPVSGGYGYEQYF. The CDR3 region has the DNA TGTGCCAGCAGCTTAAAGCCCGTTTCAGGGGGCTATGGATACGAGCAGTACTTC.

This sequence joins TRBV29-1 and TRBJ2-2; D is ambiguous. The CDR3 has 12 residues. Looked up from germline, CDR1 is SQVTM and CDR2 is ANQGSEA. Trimming took off 4 bases at V and 5 bases at J, with 8 bases between the two ends. The CDR3 loop reads CSVGGETGELFF. In nucleotides, the CDR3 is TGCAGCGTTGGTGGCGAGACCGGGGAGCTGTTTTTT.

This chain links TRBV7-6 with TRBJ2-2; 12 nucleotides line up with TRBD2. The CDR3 extends over 18 amino acids. With V trimmed by 3 bases and J by 7 bases, 12 bases remained unmatched. Looked up from germline, CDR1 is SGHVS and CDR2 is FNYEAQ. The CDR3: CASSFLAGGPGVNGELFF. In DNA, the CDR3 is TGTGCCAGCAGCTTCCTAGCGGGAGGGCCGGGAGTTAACGGGGAGCTGTTTTTT.

The J gene is TRBJ1-1, the V gene TRBV5-1; perhaps TRBD1 as D (6 bases). There are 13 residues in the CDR3. CDR1 is SGHRS, CDR2 YFSETQ, per germline. Trimming removed 5 bases from V and 4 bases from J, with 12 bases in between. The CDR3 DNA reads as TGCGCCAGCAGATGGACAGCCAGCACTGAAGCTTTCTTT. It encodes CASRWTASTEAFF.

This rearrangement joins TRBV6-5 to TRBJ2-1; TRBD2 matches at 9 bases. The J segment lost 3 bases and the V segment lost 4 bases, leaving 4 bases of the junction unmatched. CDR3 length: 15 amino acids. Germline values: CDR1 MNHEY, CDR2 SVGAGI. The CDR3 nucleotides are TGTGCCAGCAGTTTAGCGGGAGTTCACTACAATGAGCAGTTCTTC. The encoded protein is CASSLAGVHYNEQFF.

The genes are TRBV28 and TRBJ2-3, with D possibly TRBD2 on 6 matching bases. This CDR3 has 13 residues. CDR1 MDHEN and CDR2 SYDVKM come from the germline V gene. Trimming cost V 6 bases and J 2 bases, with 9 bases left between them. In nucleotides, the CDR3 is TGTGCCAGCAGCTGGAGGGTCACAGATACGCAGTATTTT. It translates to CASSWRVTDTQYF. Looking up the rest from reference TRBV28 and TRBJ2-3 gives the full variable domain: DVKVTQSSRYLVKRTGEKVFLECVQDMDHENMFWYRQDPGLGLRLIYFSYDVKMKEKGDIPEGYSVSREKKERFSLILESASTNQTSMYLCASSWRVTDTQYFGPGTRLTVL.